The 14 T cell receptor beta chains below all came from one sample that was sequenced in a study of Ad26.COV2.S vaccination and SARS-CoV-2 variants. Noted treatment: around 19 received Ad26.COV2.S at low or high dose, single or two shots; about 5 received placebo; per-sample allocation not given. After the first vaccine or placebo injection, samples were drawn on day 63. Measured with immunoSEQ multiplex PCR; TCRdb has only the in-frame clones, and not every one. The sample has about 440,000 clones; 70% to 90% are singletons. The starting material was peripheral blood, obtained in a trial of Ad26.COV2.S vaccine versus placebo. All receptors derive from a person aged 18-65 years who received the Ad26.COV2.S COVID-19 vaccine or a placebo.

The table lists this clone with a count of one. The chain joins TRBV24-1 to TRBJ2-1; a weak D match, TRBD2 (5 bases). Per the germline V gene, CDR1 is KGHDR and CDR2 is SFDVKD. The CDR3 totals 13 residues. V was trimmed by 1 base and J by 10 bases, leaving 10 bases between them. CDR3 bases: TGTGCCACCAGTGATTTTTCGCCGGGGGAGCAGTTCTTC. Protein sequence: CATSDFSPGEQFF.

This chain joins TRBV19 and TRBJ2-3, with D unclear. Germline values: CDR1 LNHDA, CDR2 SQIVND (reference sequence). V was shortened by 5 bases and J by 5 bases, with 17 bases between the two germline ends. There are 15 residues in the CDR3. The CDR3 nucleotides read TGTGCCAGTAGTGCGACACCCGAAAGTGGAGATACGCAGTATTTT. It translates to CASSATPESGDTQYF.

The chain's CDR3 is CASSAVRQLVRDTQYF. The CDR3 DNA follows: TGCGCCAGCAGCGCGGTGCGACAGCTGGTAAGGGATACGCAGTATTTT. This sequence joins TRBV5-1 and TRBJ2-3; tentative D call: TRBD1 (5 bases). V was pared by 4 bases and J by 6 bases, with 21 bases between. The germline CDR1 and CDR2 sequences are SGHRS and YFSETQ. The CDR3 has 16 amino acids. The full variable domain, completed using reference TRBV5-1 and TRBJ2-3, is KAGVTQTPRYLIKTRGQQVTLSCSPISGHRSVSWYQQTPGQGLQFLFEYFSETQRNKGNFPGRFSGRQFSNSRSEMNVSTLELGDSALYLCASSAVRQLVRDTQYFGPGTRLTVL.

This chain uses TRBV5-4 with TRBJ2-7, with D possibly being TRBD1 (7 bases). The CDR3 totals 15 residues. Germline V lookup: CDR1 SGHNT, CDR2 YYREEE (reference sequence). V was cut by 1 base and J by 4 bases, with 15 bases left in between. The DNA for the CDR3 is TGTGCCAGCAGCTTGATCGGGGGACAGTATTACGAGCAGTACTTC. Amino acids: CASSLIGGQYYEQYF.

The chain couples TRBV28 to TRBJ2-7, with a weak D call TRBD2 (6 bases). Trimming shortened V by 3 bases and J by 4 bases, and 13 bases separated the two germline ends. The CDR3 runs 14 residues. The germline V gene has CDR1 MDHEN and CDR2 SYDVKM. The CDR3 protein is CASSLEGIGYEQYF. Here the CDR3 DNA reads TGTGCCAGCAGTTTGGAGGGGATTGGGTACGAGCAGTACTTC.

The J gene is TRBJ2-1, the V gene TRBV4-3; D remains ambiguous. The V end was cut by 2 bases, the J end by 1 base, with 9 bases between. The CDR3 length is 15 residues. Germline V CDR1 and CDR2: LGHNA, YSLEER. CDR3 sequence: CASSQNRLSYNEQFF. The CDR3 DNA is TGCGCCAGCAGCCAAAACCGCTTGTCCTACAATGAGCAGTTCTTC.

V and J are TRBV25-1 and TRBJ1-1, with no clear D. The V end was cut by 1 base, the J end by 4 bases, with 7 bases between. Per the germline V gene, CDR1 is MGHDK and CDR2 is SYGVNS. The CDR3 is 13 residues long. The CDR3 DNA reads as TGTGCCAGCAGTGAATTTGCTGGCACTGAAGCTTTCTTT. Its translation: CASSEFAGTEAFF.

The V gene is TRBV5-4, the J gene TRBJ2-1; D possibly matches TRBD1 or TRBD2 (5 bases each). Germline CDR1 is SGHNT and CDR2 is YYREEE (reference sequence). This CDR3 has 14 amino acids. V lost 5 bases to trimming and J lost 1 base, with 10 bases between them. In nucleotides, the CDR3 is TGTGCCAGCAGTCGGGGACGGTCCTACAATGAGCAGTTCTTC. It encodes CASSRGRSYNEQFF.

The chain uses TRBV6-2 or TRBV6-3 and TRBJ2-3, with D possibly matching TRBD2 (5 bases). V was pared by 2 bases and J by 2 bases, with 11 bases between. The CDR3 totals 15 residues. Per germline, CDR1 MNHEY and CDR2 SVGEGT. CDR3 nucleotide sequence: TGTGCCAGCAGTTACCGGGGAGCGGTCACAGATACGCAGTATTTT. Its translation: CASSYRGAVTDTQYF.

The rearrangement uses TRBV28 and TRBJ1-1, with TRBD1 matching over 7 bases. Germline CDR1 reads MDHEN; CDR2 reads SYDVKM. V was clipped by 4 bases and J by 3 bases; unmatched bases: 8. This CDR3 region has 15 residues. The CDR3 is CASSYRDRDYTEAFF. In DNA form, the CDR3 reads TGTGCCAGCAGTTACCGGGACAGAGATTACACTGAAGCTTTCTTT.

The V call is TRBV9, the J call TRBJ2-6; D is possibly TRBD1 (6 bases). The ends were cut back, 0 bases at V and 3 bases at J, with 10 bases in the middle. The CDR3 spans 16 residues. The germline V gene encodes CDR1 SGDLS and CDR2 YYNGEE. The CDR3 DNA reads TGTGCCAGCAGCGTAGTAGGGGGAGATGGGGCCAACGTCCTGACTTTC. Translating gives CASSVVGGDGANVLTF. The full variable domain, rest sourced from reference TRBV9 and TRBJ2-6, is DSGVTQTPKHLITATGQRVTLRCSPRSGDLSVYWYQQSLDQGLQFLIQYYNGEERAKGNILERFSAQQFPDLHSELNLSSLELGDSALYFCASSVVGGDGANVLTFGAGSRLTVL.

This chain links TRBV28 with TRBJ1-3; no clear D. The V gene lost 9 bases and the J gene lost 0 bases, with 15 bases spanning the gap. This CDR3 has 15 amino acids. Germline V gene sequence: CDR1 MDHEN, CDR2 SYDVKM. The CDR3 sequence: CASTRWGDSGNTIYF. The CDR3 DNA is TGTGCCAGTACCCGATGGGGTGACTCTGGAAACACCATATATTTT. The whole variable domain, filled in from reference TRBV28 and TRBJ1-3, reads DVKVTQSSRYLVKRTGEKVFLECVQDMDHENMFWYRQDPGLGLRLIYFSYDVKMKEKGDIPEGYSVSREKKERFSLILESASTNQTSMYLCASTRWGDSGNTIYFGEGSWLTVV.

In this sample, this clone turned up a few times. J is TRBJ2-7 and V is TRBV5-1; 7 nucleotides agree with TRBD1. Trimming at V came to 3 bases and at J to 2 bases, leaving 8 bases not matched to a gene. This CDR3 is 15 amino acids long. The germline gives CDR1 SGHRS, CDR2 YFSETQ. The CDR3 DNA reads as TGCGCCAGCAGCTGGCCGGGACAGCCAACCTACGAGCAGTACTTC. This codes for CASSWPGQPTYEQYF.

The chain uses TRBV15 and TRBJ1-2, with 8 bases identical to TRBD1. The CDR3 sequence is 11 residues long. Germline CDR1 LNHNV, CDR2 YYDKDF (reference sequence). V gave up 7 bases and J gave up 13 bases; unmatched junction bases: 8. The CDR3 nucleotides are TGTGCCACCACAGGGGGCGCCTGGACCACCTTC. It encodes CATTGGAWTTF.